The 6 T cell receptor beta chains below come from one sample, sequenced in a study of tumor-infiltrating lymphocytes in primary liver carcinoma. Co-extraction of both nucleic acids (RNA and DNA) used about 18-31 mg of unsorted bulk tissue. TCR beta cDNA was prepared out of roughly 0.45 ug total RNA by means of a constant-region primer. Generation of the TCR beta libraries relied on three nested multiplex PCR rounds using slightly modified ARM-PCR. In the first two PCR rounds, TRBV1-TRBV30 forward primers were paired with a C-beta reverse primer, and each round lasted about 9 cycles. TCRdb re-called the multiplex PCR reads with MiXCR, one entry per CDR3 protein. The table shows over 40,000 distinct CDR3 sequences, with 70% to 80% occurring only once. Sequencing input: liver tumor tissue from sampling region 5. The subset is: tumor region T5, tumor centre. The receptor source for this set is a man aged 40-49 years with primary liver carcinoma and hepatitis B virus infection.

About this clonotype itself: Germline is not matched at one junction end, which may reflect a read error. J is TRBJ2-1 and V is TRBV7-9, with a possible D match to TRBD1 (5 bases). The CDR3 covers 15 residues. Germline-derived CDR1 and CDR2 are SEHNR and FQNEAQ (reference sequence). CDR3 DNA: TGTGTCAGCAGCGACAGTTTATCCGAAAACAATGAGCGGTTCTTC. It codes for CVSSDSLSENNERFF. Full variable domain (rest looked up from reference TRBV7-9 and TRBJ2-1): DTGVSQNPRHKITKRGQNVTFRCDPISEHNRLYWYRQTLGQGPEFLTYFQNEAQLEKSRLLSDRFSAERPKGSFSTLEIQRTEQGDSAMYLCVSSDSLSENNERFFGPGTRLTVL.

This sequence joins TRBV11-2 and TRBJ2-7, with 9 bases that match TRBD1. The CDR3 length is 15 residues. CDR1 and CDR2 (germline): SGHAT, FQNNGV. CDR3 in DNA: TGTACCAACAGCTTACGATGGACAGGGGAAAACAAGCAGTACTTC. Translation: CTNSLRWTGENKQYF. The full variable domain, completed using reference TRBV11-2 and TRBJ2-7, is EAGVAQSPRYKIIEKRQSVAFWCNPISGHATLYWYQQILGQGPKLLIQFQNNGVVDDSQLPKDRFSAERLKGVDSTLKIQPAKLEDSAVYLCTNSLRWTGENKQYFGPGTRLTVT.

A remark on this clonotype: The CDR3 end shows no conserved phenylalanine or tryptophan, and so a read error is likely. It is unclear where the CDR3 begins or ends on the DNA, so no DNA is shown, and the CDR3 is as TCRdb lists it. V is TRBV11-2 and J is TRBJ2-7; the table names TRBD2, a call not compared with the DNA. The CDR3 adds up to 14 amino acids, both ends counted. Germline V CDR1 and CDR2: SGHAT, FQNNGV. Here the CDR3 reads CVSSLPDGTQRTYL.

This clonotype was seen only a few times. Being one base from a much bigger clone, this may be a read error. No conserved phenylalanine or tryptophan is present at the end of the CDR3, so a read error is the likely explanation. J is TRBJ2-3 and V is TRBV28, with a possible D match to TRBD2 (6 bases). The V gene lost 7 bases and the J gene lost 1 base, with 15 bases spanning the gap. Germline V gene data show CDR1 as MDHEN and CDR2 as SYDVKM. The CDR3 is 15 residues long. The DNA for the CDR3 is TGTGCCAGCACCCCCGGGACTTCCCGCACAGATACGCAGTATTTG. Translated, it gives CASTPGTSRTDTQYL.

The DNA for the CDR3 is TGTGCCAGCAGCCCCTCAGTAATGGTAGGTTATGAGCAGTTCTTC. This encodes CASSPSVMVGYEQFF. The V gene is TRBV5-8, the J gene TRBJ2-1; D uncertain. The germline CDR1 and CDR2 sequences are SGHTS and YDEGEE. This CDR3 region has 15 residues. V lost 4 bases and J 8 bases, leaving 19 bases between the germline ends.

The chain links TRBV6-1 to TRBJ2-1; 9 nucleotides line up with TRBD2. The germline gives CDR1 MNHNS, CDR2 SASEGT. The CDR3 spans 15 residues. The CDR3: CDSNEEAGGYHEQFF. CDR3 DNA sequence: TGTGATAGCAATGAAGAAGCGGGAGGATACCATGAGCAGTTCTTC.